A selection of T cell receptor beta chains follows, all from one sample in a study of T cell changes during pregnancy in multiple sclerosis. Measured with immunoSEQ multiplex PCR; TCRdb has only the in-frame clones, and not every one. Altogether tens of thousands of clones are present, more than 85% being singletons, with the ten largest covering 2.5%. The sequencing here drew on peripheral blood, taken in the first trimester of pregnancy. All receptors come from a female donor with multiple sclerosis, enrolled in a pregnancy study. CDR3s include the opening cysteine and the closing phenylalanine or tryptophan. A D gene is named only where the DNA matches it firmly. Clone size is shown for a subset of rows, as once, few, many or a class of expanded clone.

clone size: -; V gene: TRBV6-5; J gene: TRBJ2-3; D gene: -; CDR3 DNA: TGTGCCAGCAGTTACGGCGAGCGGGCGGCGGGTACGCAGTATTTT; CDR3 protein: CASSYGERAAGTQYF
clone size: -; V gene: TRBV20-1; J gene: TRBJ1-1; D gene: -; CDR3 DNA: TGCAGCGGGCGGGGCATCACTGAAGCTTTCTTT; CDR3 protein: CSGRGITEAFF
clone size: -; V gene: TRBV9; J gene: TRBJ2-3; D gene: -; CDR3 DNA: TGTGCCAGCAGCCCGGGCACAGATACGCAGTATTTT; CDR3 protein: CASSPGTDTQYF
clone size: -; V gene: TRBV30; J gene: TRBJ2-7; D gene: -; CDR3 DNA: TGTGCCTGGAGCGTCGGGAGTAGCGGCTACGAGCAGTACTTC; CDR3 protein: CAWSVGSSGYEQYF
clone size: -; V gene: TRBV25-1; J gene: TRBJ1-2; D gene: -; CDR3 DNA: TGTGCCAGCAGTGAATCGGGATACTATGGCTACACCTTC; CDR3 protein: CASSESGYYGYTF
clone size: -; V gene: TRBV2; J gene: TRBJ2-5; D gene: TRBD2; CDR3 DNA: TGTGCCAGCAAACTGACTAGCGTAGAGACCCAGTACTTC; CDR3 protein: CASKLTSVETQYF
clone size: once; V gene: TRBV9; J gene: TRBJ1-3; D gene: -; CDR3 DNA: TGTGCCAGCAGCGGGACAGTGTTCTTCTCTGGAAACACCATATATTTT; CDR3 protein: CASSGTVFFSGNTIYF
clone size: -; V gene: TRBV14; J gene: TRBJ1-2; D gene: TRBD1; CDR3 DNA: TGTGCCAGCAGCCAACAGGGGGCAAGAAACTATGGCTACACCTTC; CDR3 protein: CASSQQGARNYGYTF
clone size: -; V gene: TRBV7-3; J gene: TRBJ2-1; D gene: -; CDR3 DNA: TGTGCCAGCAGCTTAACGGTGTCAGACAATGAGCAGTTCTTC; CDR3 protein: CASSLTVSDNEQFF
clone size: -; V gene: TRBV9; J gene: TRBJ2-7; D gene: TRBD2; CDR3 DNA: TGTGCCAGCAGCGTAGCGGGGGGGGAGAAATACTTCCCCTACGAGCAGTACTTC; CDR3 protein: CASSVAGGEKYFPYEQYF
clone size: few; V gene: TRBV7-2; J gene: TRBJ2-3; D gene: TRBD2; CDR3 DNA: TGTGCCAGCAGCTTCCTGGGACTAGCAGATACGCAGTATTTT; CDR3 protein: CASSFLGLADTQYF
clone size: -; V gene: TRBV6-5; J gene: TRBJ1-1; D gene: -; CDR3 DNA: TGTGCCAGCGCGGTCCGGGTTAGGAACACTGAAGCTTTCTTT; CDR3 protein: CASAVRVRNTEAFF
clone size: -; V gene: TRBV10-3; J gene: TRBJ2-1; D gene: TRBD2; CDR3 DNA: TGTGCCACCCTAGCGGGAGGGTTATACAATGAGCAGTTCTTC; CDR3 protein: CATLAGGLYNEQFF
clone size: -; V gene: TRBV30; J gene: TRBJ2-5; D gene: -; CDR3 DNA: TGTGCCTGGAGTGCTAACGGGGGTCCGCAAGAGACCCAGTACTTC; CDR3 protein: CAWSANGGPQETQYF
clone size: -; V gene: TRBV2; J gene: TRBJ1-2; D gene: -; CDR3 DNA: TGTGCCAGCAGTCCTTTACAGCCTAACTATGGCTACACCTTC; CDR3 protein: CASSPLQPNYGYTF
clone size: -; V gene: TRBV7-9; J gene: TRBJ1-4; D gene: TRBD1; CDR3 DNA: TGTGCCAGCAGCAGGGACAGTACTAATGAAAAACTGTTTTTT; CDR3 protein: CASSRDSTNEKLFF
clone size: once; V gene: TRBV7-3; J gene: TRBJ2-1; D gene: TRBD1; CDR3 DNA: TGTGCCAGCAGTGACAGGGGGTTCGGAGAGCAGTTCTTC; CDR3 protein: CASSDRGFGEQFF
clone size: -; V gene: TRBV7-9; J gene: TRBJ2-1; D gene: -; CDR3 DNA: TGTGCCAGCAGTACCGGGAGCTCCTACAATGAGCAGTTCTTC; CDR3 protein: CASSTGSSYNEQFF
clone size: few; V gene: TRBV2; J gene: TRBJ1-5; D gene: -; CDR3 DNA: TGTGCCAGCGGAGGATTCCGGGATCAGCCCCAGCATTTT; CDR3 protein: CASGGFRDQPQHF
clone size: -; V gene: TRBV5-4; J gene: TRBJ2-1; D gene: -; CDR3 DNA: TGTGCCAGCAGCTTGGCCTCGCGAGAGCAGTTCTTC; CDR3 protein: CASSLASREQFF
clone size: -; V gene: TRBV6-5; J gene: TRBJ2-7; D gene: -; CDR3 DNA: TGTGCCAGCACCTCAGCGGGCCTCTCCTACGAGCAGTACTTC; CDR3 protein: CASTSAGLSYEQYF
clone size: -; V gene: TRBV13; J gene: TRBJ1-1; D gene: -; CDR3 DNA: TGTGCCAGCAGCCCCCAGGGTGTTGGCACTGAAGCTTTCTTT; CDR3 protein: CASSPQGVGTEAFF
clone size: few; V gene: TRBV11-2; J gene: TRBJ2-7; D gene: TRBD1; CDR3 DNA: TGTGCCAGCAGCTTAGGGACAGGGGGCTCCTACGAGCAGTACTTC; CDR3 protein: CASSLGTGGSYEQYF
clone size: -; V gene: TRBV5-1; J gene: TRBJ2-7; D gene: TRBD2; CDR3 DNA: TGCGCCAGCAGCTTGTTATCAACTAGCGGGGGGTACTCCTACGAGCAGTACTTC; CDR3 protein: CASSLLSTSGGYSYEQYF
clone size: -; V gene: TRBV25-1; J gene: TRBJ2-5; D gene: TRBD2; CDR3 DNA: TGTGCCAGCAATGAATGGGTAGCGGGGGGCCAAGAGACCCAGTACTTC; CDR3 protein: CASNEWVAGGQETQYF
clone size: -; V gene: TRBV7-9; J gene: TRBJ2-3; D gene: TRBD1; CDR3 DNA: TGTGCCAGCAGCTTCGGGACAGGGGCGAAGACAGATACGCAGTATTTT; CDR3 protein: CASSFGTGAKTDTQYF
clone size: once; V gene: TRBV5-6; J gene: TRBJ2-6; D gene: -; CDR3 DNA: TGTGCCAGCAGCCTAGTTGTTGGGGCCAACGTCCTGACTTTC; CDR3 protein: CASSLVVGANVLTF
clone size: -; V gene: TRBV5-1; J gene: TRBJ2-7; D gene: -; CDR3 DNA: TGCGCCAGCAGCCTGGACTTCAACGAGCAGTACTTC; CDR3 protein: CASSLDFNEQYF
clone size: -; V gene: TRBV13; J gene: TRBJ1-4; D gene: -; CDR3 DNA: TGTGCCAGCAGCCTTACAGTGGGAGCGTGGAGTGAAAAACTGTTTTTT; CDR3 protein: CASSLTVGAWSEKLFF
clone size: -; V gene: TRBV7-9; J gene: TRBJ1-1; D gene: -; CDR3 DNA: TGTGCCAGCAGCTTAAAGGGGGTATCTGAAGCTTTCTTT; CDR3 protein: CASSLKGVSEAFF
clone size: -; V gene: TRBV25-1; J gene: TRBJ1-2; D gene: TRBD1; CDR3 DNA: TGTGCCAGCAGTGCCGACAGGGCCTATGGCTACACCTTC; CDR3 protein: CASSADRAYGYTF
clone size: -; V gene: TRBV18; J gene: TRBJ2-1; D gene: TRBD2; CDR3 DNA: TGTGCCAGCTCACTACGGGAGGGCCGCAATGAGCAGTTCTTC; CDR3 protein: CASSLREGRNEQFF
clone size: -; V gene: TRBV2; J gene: TRBJ1-6; D gene: -; CDR3 DNA: TGTGCCAGCACCCAAACGTCGAGGGTTCGGAATTCACCCCTCCACTTT; CDR3 protein: CASTQTSRVRNSPLHF
clone size: -; V gene: TRBV19; J gene: TRBJ2-1; D gene: -; CDR3 DNA: TGTGCCAGTAGCAAATGGGGCGGGACGCTATACAATGAGCAGTTCTTC; CDR3 protein: CASSKWGGTLYNEQFF
clone size: few; V gene: TRBV5-6; J gene: TRBJ2-2; D gene: TRBD1; CDR3 DNA: TGTGCCAGCAGCTCCCTCCGGGACAGGGGCAGGGCCGGGGAGCTGTTTTTT; CDR3 protein: CASSSLRDRGRAGELFF
clone size: -; V gene: TRBV21-1; J gene: TRBJ1-5; D gene: -; CDR3 DNA: TGTGCCAGCAGCACCCGGCACTCCCGGGAAGGGAATCAGCCCCAGCATTTT; CDR3 protein: CASSTRHSREGNQPQHF
clone size: -; V gene: TRBV11-2; J gene: TRBJ1-1; D gene: TRBD1; CDR3 DNA: TGTGCCAGCAGCTTAGTGGGGACCCTACTGGACAGGGCCACTGAAGCTTTCTTT; CDR3 protein: CASSLVGTLLDRATEAFF
clone size: -; V gene: TRBV28; J gene: TRBJ1-5; D gene: TRBD1; CDR3 DNA: TGTGCCAGCAGTTTATTATTTCGGGACAGGGGGTTGGGTCAGCCCCAGCATTTT; CDR3 protein: CASSLLFRDRGLGQPQHF
clone size: -; V gene: TRBV5-1; J gene: TRBJ2-7; D gene: TRBD2; CDR3 DNA: TGCGCCAGCAGCTTATCTAGCGGTAGCTCCTACGAGCAGTACTTC; CDR3 protein: CASSLSSGSSYEQYF
clone size: -; V gene: TRBV29-1; J gene: TRBJ2-5; D gene: -; CDR3 DNA: TGCAGCGTTGAAGTAGCCGTGTCGCGGGAGACCCAGTACTTC; CDR3 protein: CSVEVAVSRETQYF